Sequencing of this T cell receptor beta chain was carried out in a study of blood T cell repertoires in COVID-19. CDR1 is SGDLS, CDR2 YYNGEE, per germline. The germline V and J ends were trimmed by 3 bases and 0 bases, with 13 bases remaining between them. The CDR3 runs to 16 residues. Assay: immunoSEQ multiplex PCR; the TCRdb copy retains only in-frame clones and omits some. Counted here are roughly 200,000 clones, about 85% occurring once; the ten biggest clones make up approximately 12%. The source of this sequence is a woman younger than 30 who had recovered from COVID-19. The chain combines TRBV9 with TRBJ2-1; tentative D call: TRBD2 (6 bases). Material for sequencing was peripheral blood. This chain's CDR3 is CASSGRGKSSYNEQFF. The CDR3 coding sequence is TGTGCCAGCAGCGGGAGGGGTAAGAGCTCCTACAATGAGCAGTTCTTC.